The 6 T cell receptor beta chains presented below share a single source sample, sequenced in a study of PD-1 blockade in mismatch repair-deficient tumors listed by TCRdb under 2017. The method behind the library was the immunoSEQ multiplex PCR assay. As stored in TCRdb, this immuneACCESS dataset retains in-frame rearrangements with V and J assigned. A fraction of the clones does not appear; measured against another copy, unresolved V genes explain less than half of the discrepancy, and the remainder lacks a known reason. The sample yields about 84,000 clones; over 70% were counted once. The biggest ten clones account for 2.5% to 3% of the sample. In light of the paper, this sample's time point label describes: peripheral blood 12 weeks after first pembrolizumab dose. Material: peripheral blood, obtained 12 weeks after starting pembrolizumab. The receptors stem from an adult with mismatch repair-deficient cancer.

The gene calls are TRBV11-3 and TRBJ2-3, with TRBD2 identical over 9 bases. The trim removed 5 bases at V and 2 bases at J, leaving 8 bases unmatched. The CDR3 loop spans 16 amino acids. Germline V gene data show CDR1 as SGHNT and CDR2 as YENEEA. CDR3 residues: CASSLGLAYNTDTQYF. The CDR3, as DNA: TGTGCCAGCAGCCTTGGACTAGCGTACAACACAGATACGCAGTATTTT.

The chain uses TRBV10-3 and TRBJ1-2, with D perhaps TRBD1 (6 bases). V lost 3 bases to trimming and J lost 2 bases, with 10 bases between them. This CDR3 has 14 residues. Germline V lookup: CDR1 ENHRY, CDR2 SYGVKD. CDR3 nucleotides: TGTGCCATCAGTGATCAAGGGGGAAACTATGGCTACACCTTC. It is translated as CAISDQGGNYGYTF.

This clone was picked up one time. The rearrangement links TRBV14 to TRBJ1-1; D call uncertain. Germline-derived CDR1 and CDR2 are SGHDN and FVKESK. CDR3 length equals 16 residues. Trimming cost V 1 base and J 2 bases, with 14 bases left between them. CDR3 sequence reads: CASSQGTRIENTEAFF. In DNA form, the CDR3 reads TGTGCCAGCAGCCAAGGTACCAGGATAGAAAACACTGAAGCTTTCTTT.

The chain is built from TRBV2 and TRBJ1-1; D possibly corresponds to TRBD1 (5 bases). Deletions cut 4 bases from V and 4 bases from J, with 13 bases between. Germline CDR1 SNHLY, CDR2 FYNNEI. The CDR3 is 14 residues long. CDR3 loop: CASSVRSGGTEAFF. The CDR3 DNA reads TGTGCCAGCAGTGTGCGATCGGGGGGCACTGAAGCTTTCTTT. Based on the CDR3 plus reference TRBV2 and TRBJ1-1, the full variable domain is EPEVTQTPSHQVTQMGQEVILRCVPISNHLYFYWYRQILGQKVEFLVSFYNNEISEKSEIFDDQFSVERPDGSNFTLKIRSTKLEDSAMYFCASSVRSGGTEAFFGQGTRLTVV.

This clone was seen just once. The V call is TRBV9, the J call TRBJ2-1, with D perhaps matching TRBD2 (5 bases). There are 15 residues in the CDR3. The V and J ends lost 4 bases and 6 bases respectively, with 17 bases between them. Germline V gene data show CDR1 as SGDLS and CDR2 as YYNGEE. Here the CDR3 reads CASSSRVQASNEQFF. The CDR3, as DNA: TGTGCCAGCAGCTCGAGGGTCCAGGCCAGCAATGAGCAGTTCTTC.

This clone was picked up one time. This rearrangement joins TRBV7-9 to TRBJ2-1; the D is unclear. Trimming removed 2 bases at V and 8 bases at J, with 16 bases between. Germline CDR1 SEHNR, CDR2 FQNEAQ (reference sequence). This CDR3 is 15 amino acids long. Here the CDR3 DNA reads TGTGCCAGCAGCTTAAATATGGCTGGTAGAGATGAGCAGTTCTTC. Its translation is CASSLNMAGRDEQFF.